Below are 15 T cell receptor beta chains sequenced from a single sample in a study of cytomegalovirus exposure and HLA in healthy donors. PCR amplification relied on 60 Vbeta primers (plus 13 Jbeta primers). TCRdb's copy holds only in-frame clones and misses some; the assay was immunoSEQ multiplex PCR. The repertoire consists of about 130,000 clones, with roughly 80% occurring once and the leading ten covering under 2.5%. The sample taken for sequencing was PBMCs. The receptor source for this set is a man aged 25 to 40 in good health and CMV-seronegative.

This clone was recorded once. The chain has TRBV10-3 and TRBJ2-1; TRBD2 matches at 8 bases. J gave up 8 bases and V 2 bases, and 8 bases lay outside the gene matches. CDR1 and CDR2 from the germline V gene are ENHRY and SYGVKD. The CDR3 sequence is 15 residues long. CDR3 residues: CAISEVTGGDDEQFF. CDR3 bases: TGTGCCATCAGTGAGGTAACGGGAGGGGACGATGAGCAGTTCTTC.

This chain joins TRBV15 and TRBJ1-5; the D gene is possibly TRBD1 (5 bases). CDR1 and CDR2 (germline): LNHNV, YYDKDF (reference sequence). This CDR3 is 13 amino acids long. Trimming left V 3 bases short and J 5 bases short, with 8 bases between. Here the CDR3 DNA reads TGTGCCACCAGCAGCCAAGGGGATCAGCCCCAGCATTTT. Translating gives CATSSQGDQPQHF.

This rearrangement joins TRBV14 to TRBJ2-7, with a tentative D call TRBD2 (6 bases). The V gene's germline CDR1 is SGHDN and CDR2 FVKESK. CDR3 length equals 15 residues. V lost 3 bases to trimming and J lost 2 bases, with 14 bases between them. In DNA, the CDR3 is TGTGCCAGCAGCCATGGGGGACTGGTCACCTACGAGCAGTACTTC. Its translation: CASSHGGLVTYEQYF.

The chain is built from TRBV5-5 and TRBJ1-2; weak D call: TRBD1 (6 bases). The V and J ends lost 0 bases and 2 bases respectively, with 11 bases between them. The germline gives CDR1 SGHKS, CDR2 YYEKEE (reference sequence). This CDR3 contains 15 residues. As DNA, the CDR3 is TGTGCCAGCAGCTTGGCCCCAGGGGCAAACTATGGCTACACCTTC. Its translation is CASSLAPGANYGYTF.

The rearrangement links TRBV9 to TRBJ2-7, with 12 bases fitting TRBD2. Germline trimming cut 0 bases from V and 6 bases from J; bases unmatched to any gene: 7. The CDR3 has 16 residues. In germline, CDR1 is SGDLS, CDR2 YYNGEE. This chain's CDR3 is CASSVDGLAGGGEQYF. The DNA of the CDR3 is TGTGCCAGCAGCGTAGATGGTCTAGCGGGAGGGGGCGAGCAGTACTTC. Combining the CDR3 with reference TRBV9 and TRBJ2-7 gives the whole variable domain DSGVTQTPKHLITATGQRVTLRCSPRSGDLSVYWYQQSLDQGLQFLIQYYNGEERAKGNILERFSAQQFPDLHSELNLSSLELGDSALYFCASSVDGLAGGGEQYFGPGTRLTVT.

The gene calls are TRBV5-1 and TRBJ2-7, with D perhaps TRBD1 (6 bases). V dropped 2 bases and J dropped 4 bases, with 16 bases sitting between them. The CDR3 loop spans 15 amino acids. Germline CDR1 reads SGHRS; CDR2 reads YFSETQ. The CDR3 nucleotides read TGCGCCAGCAGCTTAACTTTCGGACAGCTATACGAGCAGTACTTC. Amino acids: CASSLTFGQLYEQYF. The full variable domain, with the rest looked up from reference TRBV5-1 and TRBJ2-7, is KAGVTQTPRYLIKTRGQQVTLSCSPISGHRSVSWYQQTPGQGLQFLFEYFSETQRNKGNFPGRFSGRQFSNSRSEMNVSTLELGDSALYLCASSLTFGQLYEQYFGPGTRLTVT.

This chain uses TRBV4-2 with TRBJ2-2, with 9 positions matching TRBD2. Looked up from germline, CDR1 is LGHNA and CDR2 is YNFKEQ. V trimming: 4 bases; J trimming: 6 bases; junction bases outside the gene matches: 9. This CDR3 spans 16 amino acids. CDR3 sequence: CASSPVSGSVPGELFF. DNA of the CDR3: TGTGCCAGCAGCCCCGTTAGCGGGAGCGTCCCCGGGGAGCTGTTTTTT.

This sequence joins TRBV28 and TRBJ1-2; 8 positions agree with TRBD1. The CDR3 sequence is 12 residues long. V was clipped by 7 bases and J by 7 bases; unmatched bases: 5. CDR1 MDHEN and CDR2 SYDVKM come from the germline V gene. This CDR3 is CASTNQGAGYTF. The DNA of the CDR3 is TGTGCCAGCACCAACCAGGGGGCTGGCTACACCTTC.

In DNA, the CDR3 is TGCAGCGCGAGGGAGGGGACCACTGAAGCTTTCTTT. It yields the protein CSAREGTTEAFF. The rearrangement joins TRBV29-1 to TRBJ1-1; maybe TRBD1 (5 bases). The CDR3 is 12 residues long. Germline CDR1 and CDR2: SQVTM and ANQGSEA. Trimming took off 7 bases at V and 4 bases at J, with 13 bases between the two ends.

The rearrangement joins TRBV19 to TRBJ2-4; TRBD1 matches 12 bases. The CDR3 is 14 amino acids. CDR1 is LNHDA, CDR2 SQIVND, per germline (reference sequence). Germline trimming cut 6 bases from V and 8 bases from J; bases unmatched to any gene: 5. Written as DNA, the CDR3 is TGTGCCAGTAGCGGGACAGGGGGCGCGTACATTCAGTACTTC. It translates to CASSGTGGAYIQYF. The variable domain in full, completed from reference TRBV19 and TRBJ2-4, reads DGGITQSPKYLFRKEGQNVTLSCEQNLNHDAMYWYRQDPGQGLRLIYYSQIVNDFQKGDIAEGYSVSREKKESFPLTVTSAQKNPTAFYLCASSGTGGAYIQYFGAGTRLSVL.

V usage is TRBV11-2 and J usage is TRBJ2-1; TRBD2 aligns across 7 bases. Unmatched junction bases numbered 4, after V lost 1 base and J lost 4 bases. The CDR3 sequence is 15 residues long. Per germline, CDR1 SGHAT and CDR2 FQNNGV. The chain's CDR3 is CASSLVAGLYNEQFF. The CDR3 DNA is TGTGCCAGCAGCTTAGTAGCGGGCCTTTACAATGAGCAGTTCTTC.

The chain recombines TRBV2 with TRBJ1-6, with 7 bases that match TRBD1. The junction had 7 bases not matched to a gene; V was cut back by 5 bases and J by 3 bases. From germline, CDR1 is SNHLY and CDR2 FYNNEI. The CDR3 is 16 residues long. The CDR3 bases are TGTGCCAGCAGTCAGGGCCACAGGGGCTATAATTCACCCCTCCACTTT. Its protein product is CASSQGHRGYNSPLHF.

V and J are TRBV10-3 and TRBJ2-3; the D gene is possibly TRBD2 (7 bases). Trimming pared 6 bases from V and 6 bases from J, leaving 19 bases between. CDR1 is ENHRY and CDR2 is SYGVKD in the germline V gene. The CDR3 sequence is 15 residues long. The DNA of the CDR3 is TGTGCCATCAGAGGGGGGGAGGACCGCGAGGATACGCAGTATTTT. Translated, it gives CAIRGGEDREDTQYF.

V gene TRBV28 combines with J gene TRBJ2-7; D is possibly TRBD1 (6 bases). Germline CDR1 MDHEN, CDR2 SYDVKM. The CDR3 has 15 residues. Trimming took 6 bases from V and 3 from J, leaving 18 bases between them. The CDR3 sequence is CASSPTTDRYYEQYF. The CDR3 nucleotides are TGTGCCAGCAGCCCAACTACGGACAGATACTACGAGCAGTACTTC.

V usage is TRBV7-6 and J usage is TRBJ2-5; 12 bases are a match to TRBD2. CDR1 is SGHVS and CDR2 is FNYEAQ in the germline V gene. This CDR3 contains 17 residues. V shed 5 bases, J shed 4 bases, and the junction held 11 bases outside the gene matches. The CDR3 DNA reads as TGTGCCAGCAGCCCGGGGGGGCTAGCGGGAGGGCTAGAGACCCAGTACTTC. This translates into CASSPGGLAGGLETQYF.